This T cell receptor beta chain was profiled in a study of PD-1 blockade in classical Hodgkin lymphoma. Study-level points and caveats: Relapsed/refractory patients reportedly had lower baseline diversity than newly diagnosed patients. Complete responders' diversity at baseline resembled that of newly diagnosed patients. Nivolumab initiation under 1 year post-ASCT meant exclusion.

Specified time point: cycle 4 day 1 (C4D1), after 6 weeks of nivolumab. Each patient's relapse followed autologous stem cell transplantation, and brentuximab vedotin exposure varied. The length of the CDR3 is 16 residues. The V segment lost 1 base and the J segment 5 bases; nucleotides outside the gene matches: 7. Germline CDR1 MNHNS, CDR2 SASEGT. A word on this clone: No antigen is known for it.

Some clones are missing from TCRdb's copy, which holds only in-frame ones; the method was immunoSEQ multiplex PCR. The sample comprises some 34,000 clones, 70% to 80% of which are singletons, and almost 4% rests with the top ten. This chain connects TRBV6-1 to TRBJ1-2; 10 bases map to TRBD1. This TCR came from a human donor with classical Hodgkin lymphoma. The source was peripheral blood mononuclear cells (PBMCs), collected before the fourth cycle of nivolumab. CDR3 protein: CASSEDWTGGLYGYTF. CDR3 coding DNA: TGTGCCAGCAGTGAAGATTGGACAGGGGGGCTTTATGGCTACACCTTC.